This T cell receptor beta chain is drawn from a study of blood T cell repertoires in COVID-19. Looking at the study overall: Donors in the United States, Italy and Spain gave samples during acute or convalescent COVID-19.

The CDR3 extends over 15 amino acids. Trimming left V 0 bases short and J 2 bases short, with 8 bases between. CDR1 and CDR2 (germline): LGHNA, YSLEER. Authors' processing steps: How many nucleated cells were present was estimated from reference gene primer amplification. Assay used: immunoSEQ multiplex PCR; TCRdb lists only in-frame clones, some missing. Clone size and V and J calls were adopted from that table, with D and trimming inferred from the DNA. The table shows roughly 39,000 clones, with 65% to 90% occurring only once. The sample consisted of peripheral blood. V gene TRBV4-3 combines with J gene TRBJ1-3; D is perhaps TRBD1 (6 bases). The clonotype was recovered from a human donor in a cohort sampled during active COVID-19. In nucleotides, the CDR3 is TGCGCCAGCAGCCAAGATCCAGGGGCTGGAAACACCATATATTTT. This codes for CASSQDPGAGNTIYF.